The 27 T cell receptor beta chains in this list originate from one sample, sequenced in a study of T cell repertoires in cytomegalovirus infection (dated by TCRdb to about 2019). These reads were obtained on an Illumina HiSeq 1500. In TCRdb, the public reads were trimmed at Q25 with fastp and aligned with MiXCR, with productive beta chains retained. Rows are combined by CDR3 protein, so each entry shows the most common genes and DNA. For this sample the table gives about 530,000 distinct CDR3 sequences, of which about a quarter were detected only once. The leading ten clones occupy roughly 13% of the sample. The specimen sequenced was PBMCs. These receptors originate from a human donor in good health (CMV status not recorded). Some clones in this sample may be carry-over from other donors' samples.

This clonotype is a singleton in its sample. The chain has TRBV7-2 and TRBJ2-3; 14 bases map to TRBD2. This CDR3 spans 15 amino acids. Trimming at V came to 5 bases and at J to 5 bases, leaving 3 bases not matched to a gene. In germline, CDR1 is SGHTA, CDR2 FQGNSA. The CDR3 region is CASSAGTSGGDTQYF. The CDR3 DNA reads TGTGCCAGCAGCGCAGGGACTAGCGGGGGAGATACGCAGTATTTT.

Many counts were recorded for this clonotype. V and J are TRBV4-1 and TRBJ2-7; 9 bases are shared with TRBD2. Germline assignment: CDR1 MGHRA and CDR2 YSYEKL. The V and J ends lost 1 base and 3 bases, in that order; junction bases with no gene match: 1. This CDR3 is 14 amino acids long. The CDR3 DNA follows: TGCGCCAGCAGCCAAGTAGCGGGAGTCTACGAGCAGTACTTC. This encodes CASSQVAGVYEQYF.

The chain is built from TRBV28 and TRBJ2-5; D possibly corresponds to TRBD1 (5 bases). This CDR3 has 15 residues. V was cut by 3 bases and J by 6 bases, with 17 bases left in between. From germline, CDR1 is MDHEN and CDR2 SYDVKM. The CDR3 here is CASSLVLGRAKTQYF. CDR3 in DNA: TGTGCCAGCAGTTTGGTCCTAGGCAGGGCAAAGACCCAGTACTTC.

The rearrangement uses TRBV27 and TRBJ2-2; perhaps TRBD2 as D (5 bases). Germline loops: CDR1 MNHEY, CDR2 SMNVEV (reference sequence). This CDR3 contains 15 residues. Trimming removed 7 bases at V and 4 bases at J, with 16 bases between. The CDR3 DNA sequence: TGTGCCAGCACCCGATCATCTAGCTTCACCGGGGAGCTGTTTTTT. It specifies CASTRSSSFTGELFF.

This clonotype was picked up a small number of times. V and J are TRBV6-6 and TRBJ1-5; 7 bases are shared with TRBD1. The germline V gene encodes CDR1 MNHNY and CDR2 SVGAGI (reference sequence). This CDR3 has 15 residues. J gave up 6 bases and V 7 bases, and 12 bases lay outside the gene matches. The CDR3, as DNA: TGTGCCAGCAACGGGAGGCAGGGGGAGGGTCAGCCCCAGCATTTT. Translated, it gives CASNGRQGEGQPQHF.

The rearrangement uses TRBV20-1 and TRBJ2-6; D is perhaps TRBD1 (5 bases). CDR1 is DFQATT and CDR2 is SNEGSKA in the germline V gene (reference sequence). V was cut by 4 bases and J by 2 bases, with 15 bases left in between. The CDR3 sequence is 16 residues long. The CDR3, as DNA: TGCAGTGCTACGGACGGTTTCAGGGCTGGGGCCAACGTCCTGACTTTC. Translated, it gives CSATDGFRAGANVLTF.

This clonotype was seen a few times. The chain links TRBV7-2 to TRBJ2-7, with a weak D call TRBD2 (5 bases). Trimming took off 5 bases at V and 3 bases at J, with 8 bases between the two ends. The CDR3 contains 12 residues. Germline CDR1 SGHTA, CDR2 FQGNSA. This CDR3 reads CASSVRGYEQYF. The CDR3 DNA is TGTGCCAGCAGCGTCCGGGGCTACGAGCAGTACTTC.

In this sample, this clonotype turned up many times. The chain carries TRBV4-1 and TRBJ2-7, with 7 positions matching TRBD1. The CDR3 has 16 amino acids. The V gene's germline CDR1 is MGHRA and CDR2 YSYEKL. V lost 1 base and J lost 7; bases outside the gene matches: 13. CDR3 sequence (DNA): TGCGCCAGCAGCCAAGGAAGGGGGACAGCCCGAGGAGAGCAGTACTTC. Residues: CASSQGRGTARGEQYF.

V usage is TRBV7-6 and J usage is TRBJ2-1; 14 bases are a match to TRBD2. Looked up from germline, CDR1 is SGHVS and CDR2 is FNYEAQ. This CDR3 is built from 18 residues. After removal of 1 base from V and 4 bases from J, the junction contained 6 bases not matched to a gene. This chain's CDR3 is CASSLGGTSGSGYNEQFF. The CDR3 bases are TGTGCCAGCAGCTTAGGGGGGACTAGCGGGAGTGGATACAATGAGCAGTTCTTC.

In this sample, this clonotype turned up many times. The chain carries TRBV7-2 and TRBJ1-5; D is ambiguous. The CDR3 has 15 residues. Germline V gene lookup returns CDR1 SGHTA and CDR2 FQGNSA. V lost 5 bases, J lost 7 bases, and 18 bases lay in between. This CDR3 reads CASSAFPIGEQPQHF. The DNA of the CDR3 is TGTGCCAGCAGCGCGTTTCCGATAGGCGAACAGCCCCAGCATTTT.

This clonotype was recorded a few times. The rearrangement links TRBV19 to TRBJ2-1, with 9 nucleotides matching TRBD1. This CDR3 is built from 15 residues. Germline values: CDR1 LNHDA, CDR2 SQIVND (reference sequence). Unmatched junction bases numbered 6, after V lost 6 bases and J lost 3 bases. This chain's CDR3 is CASSPRGQGYNEQFF. In DNA, the CDR3 is TGTGCCAGTAGCCCACGGGGACAGGGCTACAATGAGCAGTTCTTC.

The rearrangement uses TRBV6-2 or TRBV6-3 and TRBJ2-1; TRBD2 matches at 12 bases. In germline, CDR1 is MNHEY, CDR2 SVGEGT. V dropped 2 bases and J dropped 7; count of bases not matched to a gene: 6. CDR3 size: 16 residues. The DNA for the CDR3 is TGTGCCAGCAGTTACGTCCTAGCGGGAGGGCAGAATGAGCAGTTCTTC. Translation: CASSYVLAGGQNEQFF.

V usage is TRBV12-3 or TRBV12-4 and J usage is TRBJ2-2; no clear D. The CDR3 runs 12 residues. Trimming removed 7 bases from V and 2 bases from J, with 5 bases in between. CDR3: CASKLNTGELFF. CDR3 in DNA: TGTGCCAGCAAGCTAAACACCGGGGAGCTGTTTTTT.

This clonotype was recorded a few times. The chain carries TRBV27 and TRBJ2-1; 8 bases align to TRBD2. Per the germline V gene, CDR1 is MNHEY and CDR2 is SMNVEV (reference sequence). J was trimmed by 4 bases and V by 5 bases; bases with no gene match: 13. This CDR3 region has 17 residues. The CDR3 here is CASSPLRRLAQYNEQFF. In DNA form, the CDR3 reads TGTGCCAGCAGTCCCCTCCGGCGACTAGCGCAATACAATGAGCAGTTCTTC.

On this clonotype itself: Given the absence of the conserved phenylalanine or tryptophan at the CDR3 end, a read error is likely. The limits of the CDR3 on the DNA are not certain, so only TCRdb's listed CDR3 is given. The V gene is TRBV27, the J gene TRBJ2-7; the DNA was not used to check the table's D call, TRBD2. The CDR3 spans 12 amino acids, including both terminal residues. Germline V gene data show CDR1 as MNHEY and CDR2 as SMNVEV (reference sequence). CDR3 loop: CATPGRTGRNGS.

The V and J genes are TRBV7-2 and TRBJ2-5; TRBD2 agrees at 11 bases. CDR1 and CDR2 from the germline V gene are SGHTA and FQGNSA. Germline trimming cut 1 base from V and 6 bases from J; bases unmatched to any gene: 10. This CDR3 contains 17 residues. CDR3 protein: CASSLEVSGRAGKTQYF. The CDR3 DNA reads TGTGCCAGCAGCTTAGAGGTTAGCGGGAGGGCCGGAAAGACCCAGTACTTC.

This clonotype has a count of ten or more. The chain has TRBV7-8 and TRBJ1-6; 8 bases map to TRBD1. Losses at the gene ends were 2 bases for V and 6 bases for J; bases not matched to a gene: 6. The CDR3 has 16 amino acids. The germline gives CDR1 SGHVS, CDR2 FQNEAQ. The CDR3 DNA reads TGTGCCAGCAGCTTAACTTTGACAGGGGCTAATTCACCCCTCCACTTT. Translation gives CASSLTLTGANSPLHF.

Many counts were recorded for this clonotype. V gene TRBV25-1 combines with J gene TRBJ2-3; D may be TRBD2 (5 bases). From germline, CDR1 is MGHDK and CDR2 SYGVNS. V was pared by 7 bases and J by 2 bases, with 13 bases between. The CDR3 runs to 14 residues. The CDR3 here is CASTRGRSTDTQYF. The CDR3 bases are TGTGCCAGCACCCGGGGAAGGTCCACAGATACGCAGTATTTT.

The chain employs TRBV12-5 and TRBJ2-1; perhaps TRBD2 as D (5 bases). Germline values: CDR1 LGHNT, CDR2 FRNRAP. CDR3 length equals 11 residues. Trimming left V 5 bases short and J 9 bases short, with 8 bases between. In DNA form, the CDR3 reads TGTGCTAGTGGTACGGACTTTGAGCAGTTCTTC. It yields the protein CASGTDFEQFF. Combining the CDR3 with reference TRBV12-5 and TRBJ2-1 gives the whole variable domain DARVTQTPRHKVTEMGQEVTMRCQPILGHNTVFWYRQTMMQGLELLAYFRNRAPLDDSGMPKDRFSAEMPDATLATLKIQPSEPRDSAVYFCASGTDFEQFFGPGTRLTVL.

The rearrangement joins TRBV30 to TRBJ1-2, with unresolved D. This CDR3 has 14 amino acids. Trimming left V 2 bases short and J 0 bases short, with 10 bases between. CDR1 and CDR2 (germline): GTSNPN, SVGIG (reference sequence). DNA for the CDR3: TGTGCCTGGAGTATCAGGTCGTCTAACTATGGCTACACCTTC. Residues: CAWSIRSSNYGYTF.

The CDR3 nucleotides read TGTGCCAGCAGCCCACCAGGGACAGGGTCCAATCAGCCCCAGCATTTT. It translates to CASSPPGTGSNQPQHF. The V call is TRBV12-3 or TRBV12-4, the J call TRBJ1-5; 9 bases match TRBD1. The V segment lost 6 bases and the J segment 3 bases; nucleotides outside the gene matches: 9. This CDR3 is built from 16 residues.

This clonotype was observed a few times. The chain is built from TRBV7-9 and TRBJ1-5; perhaps TRBD1 as D (6 bases). The CDR3 totals 14 residues. Trimming took 5 bases from V and 5 from J, leaving 13 bases between them. Per the germline V gene, CDR1 is SEHNR and CDR2 is FQNEAQ (reference sequence). The CDR3 DNA reads TGTGCCAGCAGCCAGCAGGGGAGAGATCAGCCCCAGCATTTT. Translation: CASSQQGRDQPQHF.

This clonotype was counted between two and nine times. The rearrangement joins TRBV10-3 to TRBJ2-7, with 9 bases identical to TRBD2. CDR1 and CDR2 (germline): ENHRY, SYGVKD. With 3 bases clipped from V and 3 bases from J, the junction kept 12 bases outside the gene matches. This CDR3 is built from 17 residues. The CDR3 spells CAISDPHSGRMYYEQYF. CDR3 coding DNA: TGTGCCATCAGTGACCCACATAGCGGGAGAATGTACTACGAGCAGTACTTC.

This clonotype has only one observation. In DNA form, the CDR3 reads TGTGCCAGCAGCGTAAAAGGGGGGGTTAGCACAGATACGCAGTATTTT. It specifies CASSVKGGVSTDTQYF. The V call is TRBV9, the J call TRBJ2-3; maybe TRBD2 (7 bases). CDR3 length equals 16 residues. Germline assignment: CDR1 SGDLS and CDR2 YYNGEE. V was cut by 1 base and J by 0 bases, with 12 bases left in between.

This clonotype has at least ten counts. The chain combines TRBV7-2 with TRBJ1-6; D is unclear. Germline-derived CDR1 and CDR2 are SGHTA and FQGNSA. Trimming cost V 5 bases and J 9 bases, with 14 bases left between them. CDR3 length: 14 residues. CDR3 bases: TGTGCCAGCAGCGCCGGATCCCTCAGTTCACCCCTCCACTTT. Translation gives CASSAGSLSSPLHF.

There are many counts of this clonotype. The chain links TRBV7-2 to TRBJ2-1, with 10 positions matching TRBD2. Trimming removed 2 bases from V and 4 bases from J; junction bases left unmatched: 5. Germline V gene lookup returns CDR1 SGHTA and CDR2 FQGNSA. This CDR3 has 16 amino acids. CDR3: CASSLPGLAFYNEQFF. The CDR3 region has the DNA TGTGCCAGCAGCTTACCGGGACTAGCGTTTTACAATGAGCAGTTCTTC.

V and J are TRBV20-1 and TRBJ2-2; 7 nucleotides align to TRBD2. The germline gives CDR1 DFQATT, CDR2 SNEGSKA (reference sequence). The V gene end was trimmed by 1 base and the J gene end by 2 bases; junction bases not matched to a gene: 7. This CDR3 has 16 amino acids. In nucleotides, the CDR3 is TGCAGTGCTAGAGGGGTTCCTAGCGGTAACACCGGGGAGCTGTTTTTT. Protein sequence: CSARGVPSGNTGELFF.